This TCR beta chain stems from a study of blood T cell repertoires in COVID-19. At the level of the study: Sites in the United States, Italy and Spain provided acute and convalescent COVID-19 samples. From T cells, B-cell-depleted T cells, or PBMCs came the material, which was cDNA or gDNA.

Per the original data handling: Nucleated cell counts were estimated from reference gene primer amplification. Profiling relied on immunoSEQ multiplex PCR, and the TCRdb table lists in-frame clones only, not all of them. The D gene and trimming were derived from the DNA, and the V and J assignments and clone size from that table. Seen here are over 70,000 clones, approximately 76% observed once, and the top ten hold roughly 15%. The CDR3 consists of 14 residues. V dropped 7 bases and J dropped 4 bases, with 16 bases sitting between them. Germline V gene data show CDR1 as SQVTM and CDR2 as ANQGSEA. This TCR was sampled from an older man with active or convalescent COVID-19. The chain links TRBV29-1 to TRBJ2-2, with D possibly TRBD1 on 6 matching bases. The specimen was peripheral blood. CDR3 in amino acids: CSALSRDTTGELFF. The CDR3, as DNA: TGCAGCGCCCTGTCCCGGGACACCACCGGGGAGCTGTTTTTT.